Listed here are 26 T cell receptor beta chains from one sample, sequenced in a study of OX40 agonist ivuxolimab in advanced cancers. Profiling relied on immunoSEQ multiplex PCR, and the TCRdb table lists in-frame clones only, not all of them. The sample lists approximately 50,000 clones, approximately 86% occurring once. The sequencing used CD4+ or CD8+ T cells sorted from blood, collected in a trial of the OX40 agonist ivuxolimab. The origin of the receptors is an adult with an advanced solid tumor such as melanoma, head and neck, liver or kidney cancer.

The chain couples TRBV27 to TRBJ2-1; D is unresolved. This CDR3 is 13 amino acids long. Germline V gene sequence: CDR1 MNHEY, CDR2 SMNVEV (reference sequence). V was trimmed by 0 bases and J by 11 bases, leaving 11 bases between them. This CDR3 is CASSLSTSRKQFF. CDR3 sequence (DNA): TGTGCCAGCAGTTTATCGACCTCCCGGAAGCAGTTCTTC.

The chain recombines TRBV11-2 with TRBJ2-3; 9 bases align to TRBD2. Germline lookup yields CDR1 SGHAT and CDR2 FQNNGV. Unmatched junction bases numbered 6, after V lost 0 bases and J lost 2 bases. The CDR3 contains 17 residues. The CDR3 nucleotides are TGTGCCAGCAGCTTAGAGGCGGGGGGGCCCGACACAGATACGCAGTATTTT. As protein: CASSLEAGGPDTDTQYF.

In DNA form, the CDR3 reads TGTGCCAGCAGCCCCTTGAAGAGCGAGCAGTACTTC. Residues: CASSPLKSEQYF. The chain links TRBV7-9 to TRBJ2-7; no reliable D call. CDR3 size: 12 residues. The germline CDR1 and CDR2 sequences are SEHNR and FQNEAQ (reference sequence). V lost 5 bases and J 6 bases, leaving 11 bases between the germline ends.

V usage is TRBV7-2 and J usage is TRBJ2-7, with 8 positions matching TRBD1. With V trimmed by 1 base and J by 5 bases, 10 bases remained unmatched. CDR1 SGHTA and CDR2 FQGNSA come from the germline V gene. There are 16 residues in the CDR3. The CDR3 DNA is TGTGCCAGCAGCTTAGTCTGGACAGGGTTATCAGACGAGCAGTACTTC. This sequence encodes CASSLVWTGLSDEQYF.

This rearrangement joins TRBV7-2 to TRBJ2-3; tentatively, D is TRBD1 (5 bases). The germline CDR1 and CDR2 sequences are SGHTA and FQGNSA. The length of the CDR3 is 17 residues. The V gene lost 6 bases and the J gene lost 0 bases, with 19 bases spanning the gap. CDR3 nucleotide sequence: TGTGCCAGCAGTATGTACCCTTACAGGACAAGCACAGATACGCAGTATTTT. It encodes CASSMYPYRTSTDTQYF. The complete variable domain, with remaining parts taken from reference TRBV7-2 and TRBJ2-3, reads GAGVSQSPSNKVTEKGKDVELRCDPISGHTALYWYRQSLGQGLEFLIYFQGNSAPDKSGLPSDRFSAERTGGSVSTLTIQRTQQEDSAVYLCASSMYPYRTSTDTQYFGPGTRLTVL.

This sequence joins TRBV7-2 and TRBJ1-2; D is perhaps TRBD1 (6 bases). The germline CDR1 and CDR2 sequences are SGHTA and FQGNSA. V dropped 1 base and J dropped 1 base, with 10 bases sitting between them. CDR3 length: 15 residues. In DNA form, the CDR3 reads TGTGCCAGCAGCTTAGGGGGGGCGATTAACTATGGCTACACCTTC. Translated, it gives CASSLGGAINYGYTF.

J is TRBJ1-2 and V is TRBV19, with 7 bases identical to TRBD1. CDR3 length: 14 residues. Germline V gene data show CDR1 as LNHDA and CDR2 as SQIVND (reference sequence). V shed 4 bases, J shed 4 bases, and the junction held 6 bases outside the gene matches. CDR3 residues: CASSTIGTVYGYTF. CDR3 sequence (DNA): TGTGCCAGTAGTACTATCGGGACAGTCTATGGCTACACCTTC.

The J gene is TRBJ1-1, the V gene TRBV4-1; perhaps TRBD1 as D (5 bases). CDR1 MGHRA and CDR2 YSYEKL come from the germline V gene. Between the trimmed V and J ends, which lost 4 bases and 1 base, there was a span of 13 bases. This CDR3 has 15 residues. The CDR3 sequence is CASSLRGRGNTEAFF. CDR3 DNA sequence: TGCGCCAGCAGCCTGAGGGGCAGAGGGAACACTGAAGCTTTCTTT.

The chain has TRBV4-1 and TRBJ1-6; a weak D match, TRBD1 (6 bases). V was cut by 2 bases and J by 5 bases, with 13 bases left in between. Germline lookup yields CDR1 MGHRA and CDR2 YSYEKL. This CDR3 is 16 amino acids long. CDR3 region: CASSQPSAGDNSPLHF. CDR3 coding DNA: TGCGCCAGCAGCCAACCGAGTGCAGGGGATAATTCACCCCTCCACTTT.

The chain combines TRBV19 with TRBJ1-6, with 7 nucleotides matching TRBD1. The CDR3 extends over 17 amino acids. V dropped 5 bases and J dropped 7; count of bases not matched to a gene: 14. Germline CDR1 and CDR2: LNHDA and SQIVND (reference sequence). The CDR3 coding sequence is TGTGCCAGTAGTCCCTTGACAGGGCGGGAACCGAATTCACCCCTCCACTTT. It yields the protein CASSPLTGREPNSPLHF.

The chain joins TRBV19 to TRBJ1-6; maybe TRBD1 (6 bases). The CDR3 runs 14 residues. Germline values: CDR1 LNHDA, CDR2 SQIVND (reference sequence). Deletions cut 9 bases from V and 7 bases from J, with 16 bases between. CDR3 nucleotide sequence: TGTGCCAGCCTAGGGGACACAACAAATTCACCCCTCCACTTT. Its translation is CASLGDTTNSPLHF.

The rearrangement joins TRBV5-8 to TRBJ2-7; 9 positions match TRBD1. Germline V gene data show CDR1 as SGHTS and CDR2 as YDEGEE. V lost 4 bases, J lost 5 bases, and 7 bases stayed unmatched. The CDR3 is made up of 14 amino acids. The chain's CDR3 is CASSDRDRVHEQYF. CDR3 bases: TGTGCCAGCAGCGACCGGGACAGGGTCCACGAGCAGTACTTC.

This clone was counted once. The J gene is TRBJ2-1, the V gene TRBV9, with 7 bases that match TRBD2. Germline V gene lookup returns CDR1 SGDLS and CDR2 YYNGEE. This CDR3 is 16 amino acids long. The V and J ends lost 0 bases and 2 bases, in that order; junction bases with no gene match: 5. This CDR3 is CASSVVLAATYNEQFF. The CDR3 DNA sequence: TGTGCCAGCAGCGTAGTCCTAGCGGCGACCTACAATGAGCAGTTCTTC. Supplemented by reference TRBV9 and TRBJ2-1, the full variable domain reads DSGVTQTPKHLITATGQRVTLRCSPRSGDLSVYWYQQSLDQGLQFLIQYYNGEERAKGNILERFSAQQFPDLHSELNLSSLELGDSALYFCASSVVLAATYNEQFFGPGTRLTVL.

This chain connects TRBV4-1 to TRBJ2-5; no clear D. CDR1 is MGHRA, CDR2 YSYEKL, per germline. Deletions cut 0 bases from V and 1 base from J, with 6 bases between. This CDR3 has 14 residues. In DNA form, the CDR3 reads TGCGCCAGCAGCCAAGAGCCTCGCCAAGAGACCCAGTACTTC. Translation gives CASSQEPRQETQYF.

CDR3 amino acids: CASTDRFSYEQYF. The CDR3 nucleotides are TGTGCCAGCACTGATCGGTTCTCCTACGAGCAGTACTTC. The chain joins TRBV7-2 to TRBJ2-7; D unresolved. The CDR3 runs 13 residues. Germline CDR1 SGHTA, CDR2 FQGNSA. V was shortened by 7 bases and J by 0 bases, with 10 bases between the two germline ends. The whole variable domain, filled in from reference TRBV7-2 and TRBJ2-7, reads GAGVSQSPSNKVTEKGKDVELRCDPISGHTALYWYRQSLGQGLEFLIYFQGNSAPDKSGLPSDRFSAERTGGSVSTLTIQRTQQEDSAVYLCASTDRFSYEQYFGPGTRLTVT.

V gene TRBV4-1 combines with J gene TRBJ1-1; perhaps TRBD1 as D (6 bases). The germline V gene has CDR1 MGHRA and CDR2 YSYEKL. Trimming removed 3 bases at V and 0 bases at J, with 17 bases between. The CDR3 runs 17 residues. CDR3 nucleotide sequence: TGCGCCAGCAGCCAGTACGCCCGAGGGGGAATGAACACTGAAGCTTTCTTT. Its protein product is CASSQYARGGMNTEAFF.

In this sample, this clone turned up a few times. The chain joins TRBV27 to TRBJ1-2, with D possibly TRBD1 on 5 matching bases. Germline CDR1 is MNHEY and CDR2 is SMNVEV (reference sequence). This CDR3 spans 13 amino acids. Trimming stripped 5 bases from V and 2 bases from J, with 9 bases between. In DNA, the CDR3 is TGTGCCAGCAGTATAGGGGTCAACTATGGCTACACCTTC. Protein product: CASSIGVNYGYTF.

CDR3 region: CASSLGSGGPYEQYF. The CDR3 DNA sequence: TGTGCCAGCAGCCTGGGGTCTGGCGGGCCCTACGAGCAGTACTTC. The rearrangement uses TRBV5-5 and TRBJ2-7; D is possibly TRBD2 (5 bases). V lost 4 bases to trimming and J lost 2 bases, with 16 bases between them. The CDR3 sequence is 15 residues long. Germline-derived CDR1 and CDR2 are SGHKS and YYEKEE (reference sequence).

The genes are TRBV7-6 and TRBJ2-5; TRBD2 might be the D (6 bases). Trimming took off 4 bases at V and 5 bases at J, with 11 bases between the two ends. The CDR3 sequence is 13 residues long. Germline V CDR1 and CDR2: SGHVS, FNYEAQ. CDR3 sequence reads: CASSSRGRETQYF. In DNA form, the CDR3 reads TGTGCCAGCAGCTCCCGGGGGAGGGAGACCCAGTACTTC.

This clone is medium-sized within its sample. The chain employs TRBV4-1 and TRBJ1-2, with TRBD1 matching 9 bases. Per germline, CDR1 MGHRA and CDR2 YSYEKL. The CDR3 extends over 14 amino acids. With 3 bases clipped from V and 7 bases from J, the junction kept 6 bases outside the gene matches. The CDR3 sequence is CASSQGTGKGGYTF. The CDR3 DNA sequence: TGCGCCAGCAGCCAGGGGACAGGGAAGGGTGGCTACACCTTC.

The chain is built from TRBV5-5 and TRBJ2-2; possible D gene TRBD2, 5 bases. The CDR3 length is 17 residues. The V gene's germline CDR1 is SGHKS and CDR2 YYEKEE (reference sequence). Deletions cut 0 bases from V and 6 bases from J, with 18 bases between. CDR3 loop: CASSLGEGIDVSGELFF. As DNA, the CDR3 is TGTGCCAGCAGCTTGGGTGAGGGAATAGATGTGTCCGGGGAGCTGTTTTTT.

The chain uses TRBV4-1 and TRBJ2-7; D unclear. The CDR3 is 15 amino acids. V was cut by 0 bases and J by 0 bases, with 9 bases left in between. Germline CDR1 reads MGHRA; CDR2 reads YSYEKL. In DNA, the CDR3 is TGCGCCAGCAGCCAAGAGGGCAGCAACTCCTACGAGCAGTACTTC. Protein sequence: CASSQEGSNSYEQYF.

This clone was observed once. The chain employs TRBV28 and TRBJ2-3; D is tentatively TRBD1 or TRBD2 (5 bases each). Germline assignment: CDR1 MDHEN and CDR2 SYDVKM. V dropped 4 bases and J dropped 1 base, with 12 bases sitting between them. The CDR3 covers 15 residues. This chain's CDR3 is CASSSPGTGTDTQYF. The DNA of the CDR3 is TGTGCCAGCAGTTCCCCCGGGACCGGCACAGATACGCAGTATTTT.

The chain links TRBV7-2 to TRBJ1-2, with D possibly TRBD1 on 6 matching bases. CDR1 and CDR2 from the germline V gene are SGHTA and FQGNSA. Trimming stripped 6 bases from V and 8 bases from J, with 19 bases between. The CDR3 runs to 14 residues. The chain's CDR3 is CASRVSAGALGYTF. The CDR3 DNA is TGTGCCAGCAGGGTAAGCGCAGGGGCGCTCGGCTACACCTTC.

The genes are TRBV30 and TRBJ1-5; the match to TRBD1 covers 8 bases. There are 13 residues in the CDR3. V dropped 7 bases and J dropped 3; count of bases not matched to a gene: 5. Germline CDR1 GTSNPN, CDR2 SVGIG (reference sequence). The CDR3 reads CAYSTGDNQPQHF. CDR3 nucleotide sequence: TGTGCCTACTCGACAGGGGACAATCAGCCCCAGCATTTT.

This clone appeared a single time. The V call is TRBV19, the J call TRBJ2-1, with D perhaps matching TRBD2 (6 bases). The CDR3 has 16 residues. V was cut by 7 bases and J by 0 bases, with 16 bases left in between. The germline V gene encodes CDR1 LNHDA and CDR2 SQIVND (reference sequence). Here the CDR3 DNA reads TGTGCCAGTACCTGGACTACCTTGAGCTCCTACAATGAGCAGTTCTTC. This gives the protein CASTWTTLSSYNEQFF.